The 10 T cell receptor beta chains below all came from one sample that was sequenced in a study of shared clonotypes between healthy human individuals. The table came from immunoSEQ multiplex PCR; TCRdb's copy has only in-frame clones and leaves some out. The sample yields 450,000 to 500,000 clones, 70% to 80% seen once. Input material: PBMCs. These receptor sequences come from a middle-aged woman in good health. Some clones in this sample may be carry-over from other donors' samples.

V is TRBV19 and J is TRBJ2-1; D may correspond to TRBD1 or TRBD2 (5 bases each). CDR1 and CDR2 from the germline V gene are LNHDA and SQIVND (reference sequence). V lost 4 bases, J lost 6 bases, and 19 bases lay in between. The CDR3 consists of 16 residues. Here the CDR3 reads CASSSSWDEWPNEQFF. CDR3 in DNA: TGTGCCAGTAGTAGTTCTTGGGACGAGTGGCCCAATGAGCAGTTCTTC. The full variable domain, rest sourced from reference TRBV19 and TRBJ2-1, is DGGITQSPKYLFRKEGQNVTLSCEQNLNHDAMYWYRQDPGQGLRLIYYSQIVNDFQKGDIAEGYSVSREKKESFPLTVTSAQKNPTAFYLCASSSSWDEWPNEQFFGPGTRLTVL.

V and J are TRBV7-6 and TRBJ1-5; 7 bases line up with TRBD1. Germline trimming cut 5 bases from V and 3 bases from J; bases unmatched to any gene: 4. Germline CDR1 and CDR2: SGHVS and FNYEAQ. CDR3 size: 14 residues. CDR3 in DNA: TGTGCCAGCAGCAAGACAGGGCCCAATCAGCCCCAGCATTTT. Translation gives CASSKTGPNQPQHF.

This rearrangement joins TRBV19 to TRBJ2-5, with a tentative D call TRBD1 (6 bases). The germline gives CDR1 LNHDA, CDR2 SQIVND (reference sequence). The CDR3 loop spans 13 amino acids. The germline V and J ends were trimmed by 5 bases and 2 bases, with 9 bases remaining between them. In DNA form, the CDR3 reads TGTGCCAGTAGTTCGGACAGACAAGAGACCCAGTACTTC. Protein product: CASSSDRQETQYF.

This clone was observed a handful of times. This chain uses TRBV28 with TRBJ2-1; D unclear. Germline assignment: CDR1 MDHEN and CDR2 SYDVKM. The V end lost 5 bases, the J end lost 5 bases, and 16 bases lay between the germline ends. This CDR3 contains 15 residues. In DNA form, the CDR3 reads TGTGCCAGCAGTCTCCTAGGATTAGAAGACAATGAGCAGTTCTTC. Translating gives CASSLLGLEDNEQFF. Together with reference TRBV28 and TRBJ2-1, the CDR3 gives the full variable domain: DVKVTQSSRYLVKRTGEKVFLECVQDMDHENMFWYRQDPGLGLRLIYFSYDVKMKEKGDIPEGYSVSREKKERFSLILESASTNQTSMYLCASSLLGLEDNEQFFGPGTRLTVL.

The V call is TRBV4-1, the J call TRBJ1-6; no clear D gene. Germline values: CDR1 MGHRA, CDR2 YSYEKL. V was shortened by 4 bases and J by 7 bases, with 20 bases between the two germline ends. CDR3 length: 17 amino acids. The CDR3 region is CASSPYTAPSRNSPLHF. In DNA, the CDR3 is TGCGCCAGCAGCCCCTACACCGCCCCCTCGAGGAATTCACCCCTCCACTTT.

This rearrangement joins TRBV27 to TRBJ1-5; 7 positions match TRBD1. CDR1 and CDR2 (germline): MNHEY, SMNVEV (reference sequence). This CDR3 has 14 amino acids. With V trimmed by 3 bases and J by 10 bases, 9 bases remained unmatched. CDR3 protein: CASSLSGGISPQHF. The CDR3 DNA reads as TGTGCCAGCAGTTTGTCAGGGGGAATCAGTCCCCAGCATTTT.

This clone was counted once. The rearrangement uses TRBV6-1 and TRBJ2-7, with a possible D match to TRBD1 (5 bases). Trimming pared 6 bases from V and 2 bases from J, leaving 11 bases between. The CDR3 has 13 residues. In germline, CDR1 is MNHNS, CDR2 SASEGT. The CDR3 DNA reads TGTGCCAGCAGCCCAGGGATAACCTACGAGCAGTACTTC. It is translated as CASSPGITYEQYF.

The chain links TRBV6-1 to TRBJ1-5; 7 positions match TRBD1. J was trimmed by 4 bases and V by 6 bases; bases with no gene match: 3. This CDR3 is 13 amino acids long. Germline V gene sequence: CDR1 MNHNS, CDR2 SASEGT. The chain's CDR3 is CASSGDRNQPQHF. Written as DNA, the CDR3 is TGTGCCAGCAGCGGGGACAGAAATCAGCCCCAGCATTTT.

This clone has more than one count but fewer than ten. The rearrangement uses TRBV29-1 and TRBJ1-4, with TRBD1 identical over 8 bases. CDR3 size: 18 residues. Germline trimming cut 6 bases from V and 1 base from J; bases unmatched to any gene: 16. Germline V gives CDR1 SQVTM, CDR2 ANQGSEA. CDR3 bases: TGCAGCGTGCGGGTTGTTACAGGGGGTCCGCGAACTAATGAAAAACTGTTTTTT. Translating it yields CSVRVVTGGPRTNEKLFF. Using reference TRBV29-1 and TRBJ1-4 for the parts outside the CDR3, the full variable domain is SAVISQKPSRDICQRGTSLTIQCQVDSQVTMMFWYRQQPGQSLTLIATANQGSEATYESGFVIDKFPISRPNLTFSTLTVSNMSPEDSSIYLCSVRVVTGGPRTNEKLFFGSGTQLSVL.

This chain joins TRBV5-1 and TRBJ1-4; TRBD1 might be the D (6 bases). V shed 0 bases and J shed 6 bases, with 12 bases lying between them. The germline CDR1 and CDR2 sequences are SGHRS and YFSETQ. The CDR3 runs 15 residues. The CDR3 nucleotides read TGCGCCAGCAGCTTGGCCAGGGGAGGGGATGAAAAACTGTTTTTT. The encoded protein is CASSLARGGDEKLFF.